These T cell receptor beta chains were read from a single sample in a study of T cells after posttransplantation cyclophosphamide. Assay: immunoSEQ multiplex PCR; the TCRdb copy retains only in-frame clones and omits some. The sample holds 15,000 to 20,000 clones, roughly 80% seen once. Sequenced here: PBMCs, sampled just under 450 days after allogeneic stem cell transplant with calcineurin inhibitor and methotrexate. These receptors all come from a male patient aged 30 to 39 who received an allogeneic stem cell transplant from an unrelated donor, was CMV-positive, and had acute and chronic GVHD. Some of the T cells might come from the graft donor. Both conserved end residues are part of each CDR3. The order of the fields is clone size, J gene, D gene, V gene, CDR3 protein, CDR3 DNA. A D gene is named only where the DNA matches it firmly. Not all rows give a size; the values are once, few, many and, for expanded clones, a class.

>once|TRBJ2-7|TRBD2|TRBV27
CASSSVRTSGGSDSYEQYF
TGTGCCAGCAGTTCCGTGCGGACTAGCGGGGGGTCCGACTCCTACGAGCAGTACTTC
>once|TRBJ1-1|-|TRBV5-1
CASSFSGDGGLEAFF
TGCGCCAGCAGCTTCAGCGGGGACGGAGGCCTTGAGGCTTTCTTT
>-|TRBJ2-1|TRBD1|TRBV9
CASSARTGGAGNEQFF
TGTGCCAGCAGCGCCCGGACAGGGGGCGCCGGTAATGAGCAGTTCTTC
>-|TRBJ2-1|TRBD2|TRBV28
CASSLSPQSGSDNEQFF
TGTGCCAGCAGTCTCAGCCCACAGAGCGGGAGTGACAATGAGCAGTTCTTC
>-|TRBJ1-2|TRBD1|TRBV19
CASSPDRGRRHYGYTF
TGTGCCAGTAGTCCGGACAGGGGCAGGAGGCACTATGGCTACACCTTC
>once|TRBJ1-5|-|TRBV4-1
CASSHALTSNQPQHF
TGCGCCAGCAGCCACGCGCTCACTAGCAATCAGCCCCAGCATTTT
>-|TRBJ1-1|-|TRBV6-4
CASSVDFETEAFF
TGTGCCAGCAGTGTTGATTTCGAGACTGAAGCTTTCTTT
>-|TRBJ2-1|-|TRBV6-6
CASASSYNEQFF
TGTGCCAGCGCTTCTAGCTACAATGAGCAGTTCTTC
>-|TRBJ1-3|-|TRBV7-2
CASSSGSPGGSRNTIYF
TGTGCCAGCAGCTCGGGGAGCCCGGGGGGATCGAGGAACACCATATATTTT
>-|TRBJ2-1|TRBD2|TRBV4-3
CASSQDRATSGYNEQFF
TGCGCCAGCAGCCAAGATCGAGCGACTAGCGGCTACAATGAGCAGTTCTTC
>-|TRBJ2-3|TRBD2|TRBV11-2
CASSYPREARSTDTQYF
TGTGCCAGCAGCTATCCCCGGGAGGCTAGATCAACAGATACGCAGTATTTT
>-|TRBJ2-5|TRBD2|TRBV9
CASSVNSPSGGQETQYF
TGTGCCAGCAGCGTTAACTCCCCCAGCGGGGGACAAGAGACCCAGTACTTC
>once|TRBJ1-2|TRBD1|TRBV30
CAWSAQGDGYTF
TGTGCCTGGAGTGCACAGGGGGATGGCTACACCTTC
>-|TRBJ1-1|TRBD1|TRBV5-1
CASSLGQGAEAFF
TGCGCCAGCAGCCTCGGACAGGGGGCGGAAGCTTTCTTT
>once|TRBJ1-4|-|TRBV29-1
CSVGGDATNEKLFF
TGCAGCGTTGGCGGGGATGCAACTAATGAAAAACTGTTTTTT
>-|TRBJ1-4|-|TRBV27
CASSLGTGLRNEKLFF
TGTGCCAGCAGTTTGGGCACAGGGTTAAGGAATGAAAAACTGTTTTTT
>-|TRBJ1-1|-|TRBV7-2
CASSLFSLIRSEAFF
TGTGCCAGCAGCTTATTTAGCCTCATCCGAAGTGAAGCTTTCTTT
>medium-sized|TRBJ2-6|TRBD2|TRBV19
CASHREGSGANVLTF
TGTGCCAGCCATCGGGAGGGCTCTGGGGCCAACGTCCTGACTTTC
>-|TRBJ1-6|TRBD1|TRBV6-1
CASSISTGINSPLHF
TGTGCCAGCAGCATATCGACAGGGATTAATTCACCCCTCCACTTT
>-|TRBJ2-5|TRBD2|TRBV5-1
CASSLGGGEETQYF
TGCGCCAGCAGCTTGGGCGGGGGGGAGGAGACCCAGTACTTC
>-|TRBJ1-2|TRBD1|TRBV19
CASRTGVYGYTF
TGTGCCAGTCGGACAGGGGTGTACGGCTACACCTTC
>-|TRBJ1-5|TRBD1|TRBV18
CASSRRDRGYEPQHF
TGTGCCAGCTCTCGCCGGGACAGGGGTTATGAGCCCCAGCATTTT
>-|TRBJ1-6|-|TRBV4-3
CASSQGPSTGHNSPLHF
TGCGCCAGCAGCCAAGGACCCTCGACAGGACATAATTCACCCCTCCACTTT
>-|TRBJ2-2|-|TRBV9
CASSGGLSANTGELFF
TGTGCCAGCAGCGGAGGGCTGTCGGCGAACACCGGGGAGCTGTTTTTT
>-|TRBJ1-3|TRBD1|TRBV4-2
CASSHDRGAGNTIYF
TGTGCCAGCAGCCACGACAGGGGGGCTGGAAACACCATATATTTT
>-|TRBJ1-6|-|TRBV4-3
CASSPAFSGSLLHF
TGCGCCAGCAGCCCGGCGTTTTCGGGGAGCTTACTCCACTTT
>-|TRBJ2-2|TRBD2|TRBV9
CASSEREANTGELFF
TGTGCCAGCAGTGAGCGGGAAGCGAACACCGGGGAGCTGTTTTTT
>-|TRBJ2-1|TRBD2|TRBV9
CASSPGLAGGVGYNEQFF
TGTGCCAGCAGCCCGGGACTAGCGGGAGGGGTGGGCTACAATGAGCAGTTCTTC
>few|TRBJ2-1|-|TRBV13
CASSSGTGSSYNEQFF
TGTGCCAGCAGCTCCGGAACAGGGAGCTCCTACAATGAGCAGTTCTTC
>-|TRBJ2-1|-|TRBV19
CASSSRRLGSSYNEQFF
TGTGCCAGTAGTTCCCGAAGACTAGGAAGCTCCTACAATGAGCAGTTCTTC
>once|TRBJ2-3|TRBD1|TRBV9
CASSVEHLQGAQTQYF
TGTGCCAGCAGCGTAGAGCATTTACAGGGGGCGCAAACGCAGTATTTT
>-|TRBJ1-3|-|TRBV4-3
CASSQGAGTYGNTIYF
TGCGCCAGCAGCCAAGGGGCAGGGACTTATGGAAACACCATATATTTT
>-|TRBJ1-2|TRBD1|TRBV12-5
CASGLGPGTGNGYTF
TGTGCTAGTGGTTTGGGCCCCGGGACAGGGAATGGCTACACCTTC
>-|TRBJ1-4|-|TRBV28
CASIGGATNEKLFF
TGTGCCAGCATCGGGGGGGCAACTAATGAAAAACTGTTTTTT
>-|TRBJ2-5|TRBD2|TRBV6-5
CASRLAGGQETQYF
TGTGCCAGCCGACTAGCGGGAGGTCAAGAGACCCAGTACTTC
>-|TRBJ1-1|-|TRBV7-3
CASSLEVETEAFF
TGTGCCAGCAGCTTAGAGGTGGAGACTGAAGCTTTCTTT
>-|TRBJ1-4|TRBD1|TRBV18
CASSSDRDLEKLFF
TGTGCCAGCTCGTCGGACAGGGATTTAGAAAAACTGTTTTTT
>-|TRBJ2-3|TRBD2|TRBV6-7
CASSFEREGNPDTQYF
TGTGCCAGCAGTTTCGAGCGGGAGGGTAACCCAGATACGCAGTATTTT
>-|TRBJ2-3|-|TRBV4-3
CASSQEAPDTQYF
TGCGCCAGCAGCCAGGAGGCCCCAGATACGCAGTATTTT
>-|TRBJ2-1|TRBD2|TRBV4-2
CASSPIPGTSDNEQFF
TGTGCCAGCAGCCCGATTCCGGGGACTAGCGACAATGAGCAGTTCTTC
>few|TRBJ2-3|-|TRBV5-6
CASSLGLGGADTQYF
TGTGCCAGCAGCTTGGGACTAGGGGGGGCAGATACGCAGTATTTT
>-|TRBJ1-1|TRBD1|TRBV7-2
CASSSGTGGSEAFF
TGTGCCAGCAGCTCCGGGACAGGGGGGTCTGAAGCTTTCTTT
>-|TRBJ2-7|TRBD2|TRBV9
CASSGLGREQYF
TGTGCCAGTTCGGGACTAGGTAGGGAGCAGTACTTC
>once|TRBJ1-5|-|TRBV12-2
CASRVLESPGCLGPQHF
TGTGCAAGTCGCGTATTAGAGAGCCCAGGGTGCCTTGGGCCCCAGCATTTT
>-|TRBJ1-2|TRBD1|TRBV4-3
CASSQITTGDYGYTF
TGCGCCAGCAGCCAGATAACAACAGGGGACTATGGCTACACCTTC
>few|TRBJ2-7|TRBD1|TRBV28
CASSSGTGEQYF
TGTGCCAGCAGTTCCGGGACAGGCGAGCAGTACTTC
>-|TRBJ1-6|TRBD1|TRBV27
CASSLAGQGTPLHF
TGTGCCAGCAGTTTAGCGGGACAGGGAACACCCCTCCACTTT
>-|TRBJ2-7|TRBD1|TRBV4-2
CASSLTRTGLISYEQYF
TGTGCCAGCAGCCTTACCCGGACAGGCCTTATCTCCTACGAGCAGTACTTC